This TCR beta chain is drawn from a study of T cells after yellow fever vaccination. MiXCR was run by TCRdb on the 5' RACE reads, yielding one entry per CDR3 protein. The sample lists some 560,000 distinct CDR3 sequences; 15% to 20% were seen once. V was cut by 3 bases and J by 6 bases, with 15 bases left in between. Germline V gives CDR1 DFQATT, CDR2 SNEGSKA (reference sequence). The CDR3 totals 13 residues. This clonotype was found a few times. The antigen is undetermined. Overall study findings and caveats: Few clonotypes appeared in both CD4 and CD8 compartments.

This chain links TRBV20-1 with TRBJ2-7; perhaps TRBD2 as D (6 bases). The specimen was PBMCs, collected 15 days after the yellow fever booster vaccination. The sequence derives from a man aged 25 to 40 who received the YFV17D yellow fever vaccine. For the CDR3, the DNA is TGCAGTGCTAGCCACAGAACTAGCTCCGAGCAGTACTTC. Its protein is CSASHRTSSEQYF.